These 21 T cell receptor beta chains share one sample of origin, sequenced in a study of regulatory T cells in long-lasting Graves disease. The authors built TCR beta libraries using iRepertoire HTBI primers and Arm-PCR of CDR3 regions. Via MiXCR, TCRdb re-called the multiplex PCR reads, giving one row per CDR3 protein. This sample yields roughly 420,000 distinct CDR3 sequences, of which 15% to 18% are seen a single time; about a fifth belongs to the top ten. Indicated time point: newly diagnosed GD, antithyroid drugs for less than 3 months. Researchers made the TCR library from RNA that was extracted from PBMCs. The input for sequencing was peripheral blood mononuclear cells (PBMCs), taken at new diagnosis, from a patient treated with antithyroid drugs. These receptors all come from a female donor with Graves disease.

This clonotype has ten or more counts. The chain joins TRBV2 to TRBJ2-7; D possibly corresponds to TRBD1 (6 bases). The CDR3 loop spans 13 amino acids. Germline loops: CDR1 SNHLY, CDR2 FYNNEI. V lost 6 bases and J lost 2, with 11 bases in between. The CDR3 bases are TGTGCCAGCAGGGGGGACATGACCTACGAGCAGTACTTC. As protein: CASRGDMTYEQYF.

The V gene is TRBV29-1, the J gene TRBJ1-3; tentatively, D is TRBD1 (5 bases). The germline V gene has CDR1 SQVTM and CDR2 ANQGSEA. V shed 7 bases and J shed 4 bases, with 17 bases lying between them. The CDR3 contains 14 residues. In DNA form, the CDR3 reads TGCAGCGGTGTACAGGAGCTAGGGGGAAACACCATATATTTT. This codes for CSGVQELGGNTIYF. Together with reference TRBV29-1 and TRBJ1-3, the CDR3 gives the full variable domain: SAVISQKPSRDICQRGTSLTIQCQVDSQVTMMFWYRQQPGQSLTLIATANQGSEATYESGFVIDKFPISRPNLTFSTLTVSNMSPEDSSIYLCSGVQELGGNTIYFGEGSWLTVV.

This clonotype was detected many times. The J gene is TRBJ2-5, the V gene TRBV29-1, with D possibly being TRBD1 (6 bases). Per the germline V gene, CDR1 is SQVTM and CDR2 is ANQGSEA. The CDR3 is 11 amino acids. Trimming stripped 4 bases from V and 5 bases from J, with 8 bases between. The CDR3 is CSVAGVETQYF. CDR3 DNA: TGCAGCGTTGCAGGGGTGGAGACCCAGTACTTC.

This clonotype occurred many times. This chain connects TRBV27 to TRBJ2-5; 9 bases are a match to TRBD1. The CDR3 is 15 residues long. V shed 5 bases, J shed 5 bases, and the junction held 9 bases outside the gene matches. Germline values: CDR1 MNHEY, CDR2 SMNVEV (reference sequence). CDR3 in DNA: TGTGCCAGCAGTCCCGGACAGGGGTTGGAGGAGACCCAGTACTTC. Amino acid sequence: CASSPGQGLEETQYF.

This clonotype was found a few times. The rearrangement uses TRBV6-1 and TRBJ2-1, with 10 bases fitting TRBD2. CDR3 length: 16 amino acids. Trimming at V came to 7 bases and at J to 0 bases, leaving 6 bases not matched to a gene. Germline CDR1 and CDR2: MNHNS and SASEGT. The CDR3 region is CASNEAGGSSYNEQFF. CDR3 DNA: TGTGCCAGCAACGAAGCGGGGGGGAGCTCCTACAATGAGCAGTTCTTC.

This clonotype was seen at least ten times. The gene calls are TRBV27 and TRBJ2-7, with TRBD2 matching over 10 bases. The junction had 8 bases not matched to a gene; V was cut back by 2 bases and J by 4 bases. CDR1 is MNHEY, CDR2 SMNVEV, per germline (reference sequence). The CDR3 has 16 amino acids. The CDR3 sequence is CASSLSLAGEVYEQYF. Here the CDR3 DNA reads TGTGCCAGCAGTTTAAGTCTAGCGGGAGAAGTTTACGAGCAGTACTTC.

CDR3 DNA: TGTGCCAGCAGTGTAGCGGGGGGGAGTATCTTTTCCACAGATACGCAGTATTTT. This codes for CASSVAGGSIFSTDTQYF. The chain employs TRBV28 and TRBJ2-3, with 11 positions matching TRBD2. CDR1 MDHEN and CDR2 SYDVKM come from the germline V gene. The J segment lost 2 bases and the V segment lost 5 bases, leaving 12 bases of the junction unmatched. The CDR3 has 18 amino acids.

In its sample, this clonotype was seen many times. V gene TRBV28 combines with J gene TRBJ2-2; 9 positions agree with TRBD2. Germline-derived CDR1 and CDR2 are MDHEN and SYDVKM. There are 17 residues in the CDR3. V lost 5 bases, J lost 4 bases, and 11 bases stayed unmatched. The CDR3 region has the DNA TGTGCCAGCAGTACCTACTCGCGGGAGGGCCGCACCGGGGAGCTGTTTTTT. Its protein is CASSTYSREGRTGELFF.

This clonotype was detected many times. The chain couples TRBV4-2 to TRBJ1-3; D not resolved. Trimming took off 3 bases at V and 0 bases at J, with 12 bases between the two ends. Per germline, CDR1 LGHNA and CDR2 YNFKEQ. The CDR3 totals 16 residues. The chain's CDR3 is CASSQGGGVSGNTIYF. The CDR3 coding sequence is TGTGCCAGCAGCCAGGGCGGCGGGGTCTCTGGAAACACCATATATTTT.

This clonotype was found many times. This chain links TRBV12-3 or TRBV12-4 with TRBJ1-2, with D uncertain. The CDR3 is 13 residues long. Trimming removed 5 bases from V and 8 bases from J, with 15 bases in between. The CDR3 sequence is CASSGREAPGYTF. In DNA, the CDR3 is TGTGCCAGCAGTGGCCGGGAAGCCCCGGGCTACACCTTC.

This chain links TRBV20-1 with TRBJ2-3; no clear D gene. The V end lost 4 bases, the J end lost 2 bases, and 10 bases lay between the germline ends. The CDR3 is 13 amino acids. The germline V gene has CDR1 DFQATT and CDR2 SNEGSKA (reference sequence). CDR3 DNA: TGCAGTGCTACCCGGGCCCTCACAGATACGCAGTATTTT. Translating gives CSATRALTDTQYF.

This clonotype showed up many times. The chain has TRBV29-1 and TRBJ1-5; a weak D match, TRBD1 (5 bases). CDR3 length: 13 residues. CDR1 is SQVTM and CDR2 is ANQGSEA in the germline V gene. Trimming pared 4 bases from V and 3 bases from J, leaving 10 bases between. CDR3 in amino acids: CSVGRENNQPQHF. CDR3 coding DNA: TGCAGCGTTGGCAGGGAGAACAATCAGCCCCAGCATTTT. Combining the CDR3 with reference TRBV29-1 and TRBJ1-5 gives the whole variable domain SAVISQKPSRDICQRGTSLTIQCQVDSQVTMMFWYRQQPGQSLTLIATANQGSEATYESGFVIDKFPISRPNLTFSTLTVSNMSPEDSSIYLCSVGRENNQPQHFGDGTRLSIL.

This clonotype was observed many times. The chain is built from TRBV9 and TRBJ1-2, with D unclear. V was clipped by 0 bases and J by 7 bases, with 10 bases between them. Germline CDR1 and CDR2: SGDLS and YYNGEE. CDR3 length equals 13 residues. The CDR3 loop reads CASSVGGSSGYTF. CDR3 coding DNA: TGTGCCAGCAGCGTAGGAGGATCCTCTGGCTACACCTTC.

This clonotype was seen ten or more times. CDR3 sequence: CASSLLLGVVHYGYTF. The CDR3 nucleotides are TGTGCCAGCAGTTTACTTTTAGGGGTGGTTCACTATGGCTACACCTTC. The rearrangement uses TRBV28 and TRBJ1-2, with D tentatively TRBD1 (5 bases). Germline loops: CDR1 MDHEN, CDR2 SYDVKM. Trimming shortened V by 2 bases and J by 3 bases, and 16 bases separated the two germline ends. This CDR3 has 16 amino acids.

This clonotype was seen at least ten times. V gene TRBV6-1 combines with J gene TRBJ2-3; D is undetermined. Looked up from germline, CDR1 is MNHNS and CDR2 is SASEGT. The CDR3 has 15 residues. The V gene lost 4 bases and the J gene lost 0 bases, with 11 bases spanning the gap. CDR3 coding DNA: TGTGCCAGCAGTGTTGGTGGGGAAAGCACAGATACGCAGTATTTT. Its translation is CASSVGGESTDTQYF.

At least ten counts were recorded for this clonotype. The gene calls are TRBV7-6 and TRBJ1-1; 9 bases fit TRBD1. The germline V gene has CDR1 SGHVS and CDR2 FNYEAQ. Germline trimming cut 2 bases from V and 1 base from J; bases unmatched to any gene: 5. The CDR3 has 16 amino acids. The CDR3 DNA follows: TGTGCCAGCAGCTTAAATACAGGGGGCCCGAACACTGAAGCTTTCTTT. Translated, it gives CASSLNTGGPNTEAFF. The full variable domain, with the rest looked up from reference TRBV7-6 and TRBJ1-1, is GAGVSQSPRYKVTKRGQDVALRCDPISGHVSLYWYRQALGQGPEFLTYFNYEAQQDKSGLPNDRFSAERPEGSISTLTIQRTEQRDSAMYRCASSLNTGGPNTEAFFGQGTRLTVV.

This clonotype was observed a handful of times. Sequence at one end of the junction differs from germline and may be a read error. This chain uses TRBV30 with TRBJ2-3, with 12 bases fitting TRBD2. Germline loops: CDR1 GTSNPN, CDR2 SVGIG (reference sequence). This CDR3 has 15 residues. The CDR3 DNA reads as TGTACCTGGAGGCCTGCTAGCGGGAGGGTTGATACGCAGTATTTT. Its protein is CTWRPASGRVDTQYF.

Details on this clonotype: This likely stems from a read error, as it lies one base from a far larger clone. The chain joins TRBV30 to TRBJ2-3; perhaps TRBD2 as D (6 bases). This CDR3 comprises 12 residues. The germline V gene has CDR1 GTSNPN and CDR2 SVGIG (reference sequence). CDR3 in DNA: TGTGCCTGGGACAGAGAGGGGACTGAAGCTCTCTTT. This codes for CAWDREGTEALF.

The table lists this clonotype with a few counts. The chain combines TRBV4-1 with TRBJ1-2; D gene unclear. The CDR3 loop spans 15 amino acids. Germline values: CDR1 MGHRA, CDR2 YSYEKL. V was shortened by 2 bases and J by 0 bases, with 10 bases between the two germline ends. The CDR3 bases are TGCGCCAGCAGCCAAAGAGGGCAGTCTAACTATGGCTACACCTTC. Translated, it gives CASSQRGQSNYGYTF.

CDR3 loop: CASSSVDGRAKRETQYF. CDR3 nucleotide sequence: TGTGCCAGCAGTTCAGTTGATGGGAGGGCAAAGAGAGAGACCCAGTACTTC. The chain couples TRBV12-3 or TRBV12-4 to TRBJ2-5; 7 nucleotides align to TRBD2. CDR3 size: 17 residues. V dropped 4 bases and J dropped 4; count of bases not matched to a gene: 15.

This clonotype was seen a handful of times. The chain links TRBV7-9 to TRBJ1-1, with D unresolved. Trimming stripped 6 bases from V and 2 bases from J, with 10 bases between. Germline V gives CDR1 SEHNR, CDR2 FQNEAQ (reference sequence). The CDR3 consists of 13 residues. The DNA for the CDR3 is TGTGCCAGCAGTCAACATCTAAACACTGAAGCTTTCTTT. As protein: CASSQHLNTEAFF.